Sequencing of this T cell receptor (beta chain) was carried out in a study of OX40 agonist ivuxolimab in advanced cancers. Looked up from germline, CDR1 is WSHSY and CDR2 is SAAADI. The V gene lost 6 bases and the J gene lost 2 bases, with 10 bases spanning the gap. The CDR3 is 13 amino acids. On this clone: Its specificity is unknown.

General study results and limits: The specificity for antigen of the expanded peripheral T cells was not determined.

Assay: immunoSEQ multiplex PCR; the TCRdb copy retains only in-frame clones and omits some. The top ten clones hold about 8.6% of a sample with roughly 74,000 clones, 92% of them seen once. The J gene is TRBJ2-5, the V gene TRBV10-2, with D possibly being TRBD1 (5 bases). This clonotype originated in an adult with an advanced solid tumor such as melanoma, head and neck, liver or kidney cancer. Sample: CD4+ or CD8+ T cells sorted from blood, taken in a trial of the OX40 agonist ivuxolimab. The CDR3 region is CASRGAAQETQYF. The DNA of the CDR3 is TGCGCCAGCAGAGGGGCGGCTCAAGAGACCCAGTACTTC.